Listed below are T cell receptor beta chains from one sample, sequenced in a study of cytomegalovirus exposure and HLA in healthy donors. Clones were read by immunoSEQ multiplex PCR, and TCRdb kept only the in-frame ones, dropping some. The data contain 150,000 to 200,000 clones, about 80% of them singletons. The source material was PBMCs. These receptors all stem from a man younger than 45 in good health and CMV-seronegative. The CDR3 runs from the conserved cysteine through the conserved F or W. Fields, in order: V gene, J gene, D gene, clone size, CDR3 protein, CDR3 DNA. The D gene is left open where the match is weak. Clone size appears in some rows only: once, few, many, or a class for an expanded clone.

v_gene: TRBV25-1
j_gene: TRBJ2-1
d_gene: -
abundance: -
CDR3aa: CASSESEGPSYNEQFF
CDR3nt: TGTGCCAGCAGTGAATCCGAGGGTCCCTCCTACAATGAGCAGTTCTTC

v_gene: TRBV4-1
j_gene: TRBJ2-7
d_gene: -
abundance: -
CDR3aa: CASSQFSGSSYEQYF
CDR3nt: TGCGCCAGCAGCCAATTTTCCGGGAGCTCCTACGAGCAGTACTTC

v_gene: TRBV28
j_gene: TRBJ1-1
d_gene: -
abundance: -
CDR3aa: CASSPPGWGVWEAFF
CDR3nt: TGTGCCAGCAGTCCACCGGGGTGGGGTGTATGGGAAGCTTTCTTT

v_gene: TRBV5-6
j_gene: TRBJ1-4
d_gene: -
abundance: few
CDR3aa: CASSPLSRREKLFF
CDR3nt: TGTGCCAGCAGCCCGCTTTCGAGGCGCGAAAAACTGTTTTTT

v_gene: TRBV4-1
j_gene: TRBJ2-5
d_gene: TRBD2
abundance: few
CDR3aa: CASSPGTSGRGAETQYF
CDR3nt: TGCGCCAGCAGCCCCGGGACTAGCGGGAGAGGCGCGGAGACCCAGTACTTC

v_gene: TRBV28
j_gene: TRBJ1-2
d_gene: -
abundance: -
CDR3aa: CASSLYTNYGYTF
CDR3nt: TGTGCCAGCAGTTTATACACTAACTATGGCTACACCTTC

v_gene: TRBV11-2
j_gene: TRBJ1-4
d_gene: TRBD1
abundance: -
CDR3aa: CASSLVVVTGGEKLFF
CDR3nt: TGTGCCAGCAGCTTAGTAGTTGTTACAGGGGGAGAAAAACTGTTTTTT

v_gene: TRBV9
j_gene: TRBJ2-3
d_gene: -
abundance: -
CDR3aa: CASSVLGGFGDTQYF
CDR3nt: TGTGCCAGCAGCGTACTTGGCGGGTTCGGAGATACGCAGTATTTT

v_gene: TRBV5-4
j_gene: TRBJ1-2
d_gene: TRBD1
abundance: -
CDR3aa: CASSLQDRAVKGYGYTF
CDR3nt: TGTGCCAGCAGCTTGCAGGACAGGGCAGTAAAAGGCTATGGCTACACCTTC

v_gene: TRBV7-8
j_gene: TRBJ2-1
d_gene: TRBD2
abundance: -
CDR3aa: CASRRRKGLADYNEQFF
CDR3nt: TGTGCCAGCAGACGAAGGAAGGGACTAGCGGACTACAATGAGCAGTTCTTC

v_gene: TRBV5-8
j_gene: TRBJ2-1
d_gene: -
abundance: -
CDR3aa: CASTRELVFGEQFF
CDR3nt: TGTGCCAGCACCCGGGAACTAGTTTTCGGTGAGCAGTTCTTC

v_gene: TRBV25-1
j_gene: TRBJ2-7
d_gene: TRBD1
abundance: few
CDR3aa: CASSEGGQGYEQYF
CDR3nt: TGTGCCAGCAGTGAAGGGGGACAGGGTTACGAGCAGTACTTC

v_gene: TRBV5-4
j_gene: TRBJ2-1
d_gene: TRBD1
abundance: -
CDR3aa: CASSSTGSNEQFF
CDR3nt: TGTGCCAGCAGCTCGACAGGGAGCAATGAGCAGTTCTTC

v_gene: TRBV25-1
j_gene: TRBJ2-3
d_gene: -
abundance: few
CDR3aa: CASRPGVATQYF
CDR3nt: TGTGCCAGCAGGCCGGGGGTAGCCACGCAGTATTTT

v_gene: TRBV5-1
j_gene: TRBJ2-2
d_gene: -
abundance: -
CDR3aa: CASSLDRPNTGELFF
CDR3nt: TGCGCCAGCAGCTTGGACAGACCGAACACCGGGGAGCTGTTTTTT

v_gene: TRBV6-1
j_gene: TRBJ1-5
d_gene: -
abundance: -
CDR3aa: CASSERVNQPQHF
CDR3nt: TGTGCCAGCAGTGAACGGGTTAATCAGCCCCAGCATTTT

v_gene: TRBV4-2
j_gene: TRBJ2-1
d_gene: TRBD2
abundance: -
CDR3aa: CASSLTSGSYEQFF
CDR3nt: TGTGCCAGCAGCCTGACTAGCGGGAGCTATGAGCAGTTCTTC

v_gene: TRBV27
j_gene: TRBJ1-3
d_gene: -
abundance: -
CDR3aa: CASSGSGNTIYF
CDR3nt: TGTGCCAGCAGCGGCTCTGGAAACACCATATATTTT

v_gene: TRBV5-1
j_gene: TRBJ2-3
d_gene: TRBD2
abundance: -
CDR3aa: CASTPGLAGVFSTDTQYF
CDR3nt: TGCGCCAGTACCCCGGGACTAGCGGGAGTTTTTAGCACAGATACGCAGTATTTT

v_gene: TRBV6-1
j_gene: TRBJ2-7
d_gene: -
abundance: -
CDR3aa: CASSEPNEQYF
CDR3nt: TGTGCCAGCAGTGAACCCAACGAGCAGTACTTC

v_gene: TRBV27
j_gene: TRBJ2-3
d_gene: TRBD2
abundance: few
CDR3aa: CASSFLAGVVDTQYF
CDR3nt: TGTGCCAGCAGTTTTTTGGCGGGAGTTGTAGATACGCAGTATTTT

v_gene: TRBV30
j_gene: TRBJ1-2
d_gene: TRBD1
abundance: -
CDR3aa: CAWSPTGMYGYTF
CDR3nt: TGTGCCTGGAGCCCGACAGGGATGTATGGCTACACCTTC

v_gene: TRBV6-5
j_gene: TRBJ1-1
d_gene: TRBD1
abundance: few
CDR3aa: CASPRDRGSEAFF
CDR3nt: TGTGCCAGCCCACGGGACAGGGGTTCGGAAGCTTTCTTT

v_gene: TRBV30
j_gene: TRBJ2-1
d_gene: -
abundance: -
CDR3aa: CAWSKLDAEQFF
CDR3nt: TGTGCCTGGAGTAAGCTAGATGCTGAGCAGTTCTTC

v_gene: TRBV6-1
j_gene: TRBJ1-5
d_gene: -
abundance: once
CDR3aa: CASRMPGINQPQHF
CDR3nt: TGTGCCAGCAGGATGCCAGGAATCAATCAGCCCCAGCATTTT

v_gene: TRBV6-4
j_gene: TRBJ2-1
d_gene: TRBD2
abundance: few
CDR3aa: CASSGENPSGRGLYEQFF
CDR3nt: TGTGCCAGCAGTGGCGAAAACCCTAGCGGGAGGGGTTTGTATGAGCAGTTCTTC

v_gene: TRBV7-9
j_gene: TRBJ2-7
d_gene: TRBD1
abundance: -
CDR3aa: CASSVTGTGLEEQYF
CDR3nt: TGTGCCAGCAGCGTAACCGGGACAGGGTTAGAAGAGCAGTACTTC

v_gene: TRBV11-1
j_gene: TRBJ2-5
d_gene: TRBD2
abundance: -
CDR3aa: CASSTGASGREETQYF
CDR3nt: TGTGCCAGCTCCACTGGGGCTAGCGGGAGAGAAGAGACCCAGTACTTC

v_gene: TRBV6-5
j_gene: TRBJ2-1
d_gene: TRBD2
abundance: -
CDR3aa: CASSYSRGDEQFF
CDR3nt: TGTGCCAGCAGTTACTCTCGGGGGGATGAGCAGTTCTTC

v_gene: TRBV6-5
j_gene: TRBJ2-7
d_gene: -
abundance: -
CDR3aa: CASRVQGGLGEQYF
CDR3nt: TGTGCCAGCAGAGTTCAGGGGGGCTTGGGCGAGCAGTACTTC

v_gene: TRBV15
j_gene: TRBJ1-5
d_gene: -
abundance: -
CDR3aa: CATSRGGRLGNQPQHF
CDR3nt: TGTGCCACCAGCAGAGGGGGGCGGCTTGGCAATCAGCCCCAGCATTTT

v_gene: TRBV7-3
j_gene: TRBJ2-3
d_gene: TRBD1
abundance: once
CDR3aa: CASSPYTGVGTDTQYF
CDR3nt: TGTGCCAGCAGCCCATATACAGGGGTGGGCACAGATACGCAGTATTTT

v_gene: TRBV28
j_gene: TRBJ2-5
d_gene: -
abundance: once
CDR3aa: CASRKLGRGLETQYF
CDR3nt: TGTGCCAGCAGGAAACTCGGGAGGGGGCTAGAGACCCAGTACTTC

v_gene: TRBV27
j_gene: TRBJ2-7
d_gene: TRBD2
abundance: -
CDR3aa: CASSLEAGGLREQYF
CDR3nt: TGTGCCAGCAGTTTAGAAGCGGGAGGCCTTAGGGAGCAGTACTTC

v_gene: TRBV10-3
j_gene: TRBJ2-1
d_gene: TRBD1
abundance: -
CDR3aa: CAISESRGTNEQFF
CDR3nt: TGTGCCATCAGTGAGTCCAGGGGGACCAATGAGCAGTTCTTC